This TCR beta chain came from a study of blood T cell repertoires in COVID-19. For the study at large: There were acute and convalescent COVID-19 samples, and they came from the United States, Italy and Spain. PBMCs, B-cell-depleted T cells, or T cells were the source of the cDNA or gDNA that made up the material.

Deletions cut 0 bases from V and 5 bases from J, with 10 bases between. The CDR3 contains 15 residues. Per the germline V gene, CDR1 is SGHDN and CDR2 is FVKESK. The table came from immunoSEQ multiplex PCR; TCRdb's copy has only in-frame clones and leaves some out. The data show 45,000 or so clones, about nine tenths seen once. V gene TRBV14 combines with J gene TRBJ2-2; D gene uncertain. Sequenced input: peripheral blood. This receptor was obtained from a human donor in a cohort sampled during active COVID-19. The CDR3, as DNA: TGTGCCAGCAGCCAAGAGTTGAGTCGGACCGGGGAGCTGTTTTTT. It translates to CASSQELSRTGELFF.